This T cell receptor beta chain is from a study of blood T cells in healthy people across ages. Each sample gave at least 6.5 million isolated PBMCs. Turning to this clonotype: Its antigen is still unknown.

It was with a sample-barcoded 5' primer and a J-beta primer mix that a second PCR of about 6 to 12 cycles was run. Tags on each cDNA molecule came from a template-switch adaptor with 12 random nucleotides. Every sample gave at least 2.5 million paired-end reads containing CDR3. TCRdb itself ran the 5' RACE reads through MiXCR, one entry per CDR3 protein. The sample has over a million distinct CDR3 sequences; approximately 38% are singletons. The CDR3 spans 12 residues. Germline loops: CDR1 MNHNS, CDR2 SASEGT. The ends were cut back, 2 bases at V and 3 bases at J, with 5 bases in the middle. Study-wide results and limits: Significant beta diversity loss was already apparent by age approximately 40, declining roughly linearly.

Sequenced sample: blood. The chain has TRBV6-1 and TRBJ2-7, with D unresolved. This clonotype was sampled from a woman under 30 in good health. The CDR3 protein is CASSEFGYEQYF. CDR3 bases: TGTGCCAGCAGTGAATTTGGCTACGAGCAGTACTTC.